The clone carrying this TCR beta chain was seen a few times. The data belong to a study of blood T cell repertoires in COVID-19. At the level of the study: Sample material is recorded as cDNA or gDNA derived from T cells, B-cell-depleted T cells, or PBMCs.

The age range of participants was about 18 to 100 years, with residence in about two dozen US areas. Allocation to cohorts depended on clinical history reported by the participants. The CDR3 loop spans 15 amino acids. Per the germline V gene, CDR1 is LGHNA and CDR2 is YSLEER. The ends were cut back, 0 bases at V and 4 bases at J, with 12 bases in the middle. As originally analysed: Amplified reference gene primers provided the basis for estimating nucleated cell counts. Using immunoSEQ multiplex PCR, the repertoire was profiled, and TCRdb retains in-frame clones only, with some absent. V, J and clone size are those of that table, while D and trimming were read from the DNA. The sample includes around 280,000 clones, roughly 89% of them seen just once.

The J gene is TRBJ1-2, the V gene TRBV4-3; unclear D gene. This clonotype originated in a woman in her thirties or forties who had recovered from COVID-19. What was sequenced was PBMCs or T cells enriched from blood (not recorded which). The chain's CDR3 is CASSQDFEGVYGYTF. The CDR3 nucleotides are TGCGCCAGCAGCCAAGATTTCGAGGGCGTCTATGGCTACACCTTC.